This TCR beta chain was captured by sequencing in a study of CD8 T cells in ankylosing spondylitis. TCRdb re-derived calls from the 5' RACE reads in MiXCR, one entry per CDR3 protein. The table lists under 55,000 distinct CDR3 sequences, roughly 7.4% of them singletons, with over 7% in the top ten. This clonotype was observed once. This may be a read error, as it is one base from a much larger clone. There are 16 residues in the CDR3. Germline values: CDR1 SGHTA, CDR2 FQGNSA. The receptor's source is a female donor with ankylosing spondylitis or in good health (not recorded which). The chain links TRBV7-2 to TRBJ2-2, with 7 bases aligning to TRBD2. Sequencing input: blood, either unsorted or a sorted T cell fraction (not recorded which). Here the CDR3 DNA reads TGTGTCAGCAGCTTAGGGCAGACTAGCCGCACCGGGGAGCTGTTTTTT. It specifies CVSSLGQTSRTGELFF.